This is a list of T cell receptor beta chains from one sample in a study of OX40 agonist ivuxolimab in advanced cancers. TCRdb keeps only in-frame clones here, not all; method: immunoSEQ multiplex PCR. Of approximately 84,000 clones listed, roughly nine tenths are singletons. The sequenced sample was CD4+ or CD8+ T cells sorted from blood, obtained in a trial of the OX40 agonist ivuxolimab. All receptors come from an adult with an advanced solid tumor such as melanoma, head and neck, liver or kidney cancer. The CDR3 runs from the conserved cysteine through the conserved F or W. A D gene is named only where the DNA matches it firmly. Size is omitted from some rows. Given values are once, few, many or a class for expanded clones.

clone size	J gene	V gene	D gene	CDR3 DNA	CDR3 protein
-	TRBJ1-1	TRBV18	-	TGTGCCAGCTCACCACCCGCATTGCGGCAGGTGAAAGCTTTCTTT	CASSPPALRQVKAFF
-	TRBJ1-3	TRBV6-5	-	TGTGCCAGCAGACCCGATGGAAGGGCTGGAAACACCATATATTTT	CASRPDGRAGNTIYF
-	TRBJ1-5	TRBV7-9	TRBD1	TGTGCCAGCAGTTCGCGGGACAGACCTCTGACCCAGCATTTT	CASSSRDRPLTQHF
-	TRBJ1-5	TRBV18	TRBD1	TGTGCCAGCTCACCGAAACAGGGGGATTGGCAGCCCCAGCATTTT	CASSPKQGDWQPQHF
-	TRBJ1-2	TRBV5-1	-	TGCGCCAGCAGCTTGCCCTCCGTCGGGGGCGGGCATGGCTACACCTTC	CASSLPSVGGGHGYTF
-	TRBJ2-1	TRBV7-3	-	TGTGCCAGCAGCCAAGGGCTCCCCGGTAACAATGAGCAGTTCTTC	CASSQGLPGNNEQFF
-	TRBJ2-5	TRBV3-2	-	TGTGCCAGCCAAGAGACCCAGTACTTC	CASQETQYF
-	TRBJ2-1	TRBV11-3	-	TGTGCCAGCAGCTCCAGCGCGGGCAGTGGGCAGTTCTTC	CASSSSAGSGQFF
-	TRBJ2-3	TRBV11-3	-	TGTGCCAGCAGCTTAACCCGGGAGTCAGATACGCAGTATTTT	CASSLTRESDTQYF
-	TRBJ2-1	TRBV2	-	TGTGCCAGCAGTGACTGGGGGCAGTACAATGAGCAGTTCTTC	CASSDWGQYNEQFF
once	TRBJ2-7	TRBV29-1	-	TGCAGCGGGATAAAGACGGACAAGCAGTACTTC	CSGIKTDKQYF
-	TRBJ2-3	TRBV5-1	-	TGCGCCAGCAGCTTGAACTCGGGTCAGCCGTCAGATACGCAGTATTTT	CASSLNSGQPSDTQYF
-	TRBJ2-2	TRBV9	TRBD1	TGTGCCAGCAGCGTAGACAGGGGATCGGTCGACACCGGGGAGCTGTTTTTT	CASSVDRGSVDTGELFF
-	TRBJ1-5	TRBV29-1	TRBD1	TGCAGCGTAGGGGACAGGAATCAGCCCCAGCATTTT	CSVGDRNQPQHF
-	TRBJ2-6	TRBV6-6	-	TGTGCCAGCTCAGGCGGGCCAGGGGCCAACGTCCTGACTTTC	CASSGGPGANVLTF
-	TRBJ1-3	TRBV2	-	TGTGCCAGCAGTTTCCGGACAGCTAGCTCTGGAAACACCATATATTTT	CASSFRTASSGNTIYF
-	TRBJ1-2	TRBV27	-	TGTGCCAGCAGTTTACCACCGGGAGGCTACACCTTC	CASSLPPGGYTF
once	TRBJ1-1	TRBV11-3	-	TGTGCCAGCAGCTTAGATGCGGACACTGAAGCTTTCTTT	CASSLDADTEAFF
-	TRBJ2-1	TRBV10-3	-	TGTGCCATCAGTGAGTACGGGGGAAATGAGCAGTTCTTC	CAISEYGGNEQFF
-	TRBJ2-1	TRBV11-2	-	TGTGCCAGCAGCTTAGACCTTGGGGATGAGCAGTTCTTC	CASSLDLGDEQFF
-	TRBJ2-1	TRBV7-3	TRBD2	TGTGCCAGCAGCCCCCGGAGCGGGGGTTCCAATGAGCAGTTCTTC	CASSPRSGGSNEQFF
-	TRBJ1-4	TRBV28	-	TGTGCCAGCAGTTTAGAACAGGGAAGGGCAACTAATGAAAAACTGTTTTTT	CASSLEQGRATNEKLFF
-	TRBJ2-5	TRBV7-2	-	TGTGCCAGTAACGTGAACCAAGAGACCCAGTACTTC	CASNVNQETQYF
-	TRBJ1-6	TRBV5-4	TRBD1	TGTGCCAGCAGTTCAGGACAGGGCGGTAATTCACCCCTCCACTTT	CASSSGQGGNSPLHF
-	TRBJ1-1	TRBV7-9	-	TGTGCCAGCAGCTTAGAGACAGCGAACACTGAAGCTTTCTTT	CASSLETANTEAFF
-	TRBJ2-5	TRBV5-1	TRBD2	TGCGCCAGCAGCCGAGGGGTAGCGGGGGCCAGCCAAGAGACCCAGTACTTC	CASSRGVAGASQETQYF
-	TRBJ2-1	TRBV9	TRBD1	TGTGCCAGCAGCGTAGCGACAGGGGCCTACAATGAGCAGTTCTTC	CASSVATGAYNEQFF
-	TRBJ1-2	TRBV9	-	TGTGCCAGCAGCGTAGACGGACAGTTTGGCTACACCTTC	CASSVDGQFGYTF
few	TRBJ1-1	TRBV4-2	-	TGTGCCAGCAGGAAGTCCCAGGCGGGGGACACTGAAGCTTTCTTT	CASRKSQAGDTEAFF
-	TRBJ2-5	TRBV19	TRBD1	TGTGCCAGTAGTAACTCTGACAGGGCACAGGAGACCCAGTACTTC	CASSNSDRAQETQYF
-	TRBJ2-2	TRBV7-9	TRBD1	TGTGCCAGCAGCCGGGACAGACTGAACACCGGGGAGCTGTTTTTT	CASSRDRLNTGELFF
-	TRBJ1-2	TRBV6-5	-	TGTGCCAGCAGTTTAATCAGGGGCCGGGGGAACTATGGCTACACCTTC	CASSLIRGRGNYGYTF
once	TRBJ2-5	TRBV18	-	TGTGCCAGCTCACCTTCAGAGACCCAGTACTTC	CASSPSETQYF
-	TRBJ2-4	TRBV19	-	TGTGCCAGCTCGGACTTAGCCAAAAACATTCAGTACTTC	CASSDLAKNIQYF
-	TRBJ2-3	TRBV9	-	TGTGCCAGCAGCGTGGGTGGCACAGATACGCAGTATTTT	CASSVGGTDTQYF
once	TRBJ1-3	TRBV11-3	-	TGTGCCAGCAGCTTAGGGCTCTCTGGAAACACCATATATTTT	CASSLGLSGNTIYF
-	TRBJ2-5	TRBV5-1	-	TGCGCCAGCAGCTTGGGTCCGGGTGAAGAGACCCAGTACTTC	CASSLGPGEETQYF
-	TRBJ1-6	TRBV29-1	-	TGCAGCGTTGTTGGGGCCCAGGGATCCTATAATTCACCCCTCCACTTT	CSVVGAQGSYNSPLHF
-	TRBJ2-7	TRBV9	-	TGTGCCAGCAGCGTTAAAGGCGGGACCTCCTACGAGCAGTACTTC	CASSVKGGTSYEQYF
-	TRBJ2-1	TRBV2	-	TGTGCCAGCACCGGTGAGGCTACTAGAAACAATGAGCAGTTCTTC	CASTGEATRNNEQFF
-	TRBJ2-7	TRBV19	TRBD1	TGTGCCAGTAGTACGGGACAGGGGGCCTACGAGCAGTACTTC	CASSTGQGAYEQYF
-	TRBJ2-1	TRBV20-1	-	TGCAGTGCTGGAGAGAATGAGCAGTTCTTC	CSAGENEQFF